This T cell receptor (beta chain) was profiled in a study of shared clonotypes between healthy human individuals. The naive CD8 subset, CD45RO-negative cells positively selected for CCR7, excluded terminally differentiated effector memory CD45RA+ cells. On this clone: Its specificity is unknown.

Germline CDR1 and CDR2: LNHDA and SQIVND (reference sequence). The CDR3 contains 16 residues. V shed 4 bases and J 1 base; nucleotides not matched to a gene: 9. General observations from the study: When naive CD4 clonotypes were compared across a handful of donors, roughly 4.9% were shared.

Running of the assay took place at deep level. Replicate PCRs from sorted subsets contained approximately 190 ng DNA, which is approximately 30,000 T cell genomes. In the source study's methods: ImmunoSEQ sequences covered only the junction and lacked quality scores; filtering therefore differed. Assay used: immunoSEQ multiplex PCR; TCRdb lists only in-frame clones, some missing. V and J calls and clone size are as listed in that table; D and trimming were resolved from the DNA. The sample holds about 2.1 million clones, 80% to 95% seen once. The chain employs TRBV19 and TRBJ1-2; TRBD1 matches 7 bases. The sample comprised naive CD8+ T cells from PBMCs. This receptor was identified in a man younger than 35 in good health. Some clones in this sample may be carry-over from other donors' samples. DNA of the CDR3: TGTGCCAGTAGTAGATTCGACAGGGTACATAACTATGGCTACACCTTC. Its translation: CASSRFDRVHNYGYTF.